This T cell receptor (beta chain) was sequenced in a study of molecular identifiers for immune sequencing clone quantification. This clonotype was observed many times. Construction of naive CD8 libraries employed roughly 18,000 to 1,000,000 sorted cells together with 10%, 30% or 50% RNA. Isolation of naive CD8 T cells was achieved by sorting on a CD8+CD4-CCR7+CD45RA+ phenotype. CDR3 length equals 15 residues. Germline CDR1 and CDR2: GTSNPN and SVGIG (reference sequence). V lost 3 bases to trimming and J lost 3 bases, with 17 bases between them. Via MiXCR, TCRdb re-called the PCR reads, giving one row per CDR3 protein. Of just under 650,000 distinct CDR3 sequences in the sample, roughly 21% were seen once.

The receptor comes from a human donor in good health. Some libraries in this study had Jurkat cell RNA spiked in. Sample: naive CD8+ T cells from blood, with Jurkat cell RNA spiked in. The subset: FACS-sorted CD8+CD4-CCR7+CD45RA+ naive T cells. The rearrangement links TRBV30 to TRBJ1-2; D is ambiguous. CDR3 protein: CAWRLWAGVDYGYTF. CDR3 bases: TGTGCCTGGAGATTGTGGGCAGGCGTTGACTATGGCTACACCTTC.